These T cell receptor beta chains were read from a single sample in a study of blood T cell repertoires in COVID-19. Here immunoSEQ multiplex PCR was the method, and the copy in TCRdb shows in-frame clones only, minus some. The table has about 210,000 clones, around 86% seen once. Sequenced: PBMCs or T cells enriched from blood (not recorded which). The source of these receptors is a young man in a cohort exposed to, infected with or recovered from COVID-19 (not recorded which). The conserved cysteine and the conserved F or W are not part of the CDR3 here. Fields, in order: V gene, J gene, CDR3 protein.

V gene: TRBV4-1; J gene: TRBJ1-3; CDR3 protein: ASSQVEPREVSGNTIY
V gene: TRBV3-1/TRBV3-2; J gene: TRBJ1-5; CDR3 protein: ASSHSPRGQPQH
V gene: TRBV5-6; J gene: TRBJ2-7; CDR3 protein: ASSLPASGTGGEQY
V gene: TRBV7-2; J gene: TRBJ2-1; CDR3 protein: ASSLVGITGSSYNEQF
V gene: TRBV7-9; J gene: TRBJ1-2; CDR3 protein: ASRLGGYYGYT
V gene: TRBV12-3/TRBV12-4; J gene: TRBJ1-2; CDR3 protein: ASSSAENYGYT
V gene: TRBV6-7; J gene: TRBJ2-1; CDR3 protein: ASSPARDEQF
V gene: TRBV7-9; J gene: TRBJ1-1; CDR3 protein: ASSLDRGFRTEAF
V gene: TRBV3-1/TRBV3-2; J gene: TRBJ1-3; CDR3 protein: ASSPNSSGNTIY
V gene: TRBV15; J gene: TRBJ2-7; CDR3 protein: ATSRDRGGEQY
V gene: TRBV5-1; J gene: TRBJ2-7; CDR3 protein: ASSLDRTAYEQY
V gene: TRBV11-3; J gene: TRBJ1-1; CDR3 protein: ASSSGQARTEAF
V gene: TRBV7-4; J gene: TRBJ1-4; CDR3 protein: ASSPIGTDATNEKLF
V gene: TRBV11-2; J gene: TRBJ1-1; CDR3 protein: ASSLKQGGTEAF